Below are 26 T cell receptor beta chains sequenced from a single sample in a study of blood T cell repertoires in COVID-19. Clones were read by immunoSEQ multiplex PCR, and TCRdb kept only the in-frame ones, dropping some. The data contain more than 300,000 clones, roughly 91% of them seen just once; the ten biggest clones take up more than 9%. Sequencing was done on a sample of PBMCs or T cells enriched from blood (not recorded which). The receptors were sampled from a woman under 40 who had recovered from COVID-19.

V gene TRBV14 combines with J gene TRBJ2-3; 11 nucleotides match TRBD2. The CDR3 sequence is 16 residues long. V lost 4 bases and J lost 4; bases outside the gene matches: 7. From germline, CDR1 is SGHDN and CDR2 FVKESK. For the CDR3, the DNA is TGTGCCAGCAGCCCTCTGGGACTAGCGGTTTCAGATACGCAGTATTTT. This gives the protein CASSPLGLAVSDTQYF.

CDR3 amino acids: CASGPPGTGIIYEQYF. CDR3 nucleotides: TGTGCCAGCGGCCCTCCCGGGACAGGGATTATCTACGAGCAGTACTTC. The chain couples TRBV27 to TRBJ2-7; 9 bases are shared with TRBD1. The CDR3 extends over 16 amino acids. With V trimmed by 8 bases and J by 3 bases, 14 bases remained unmatched. Germline assignment: CDR1 MNHEY and CDR2 SMNVEV (reference sequence).

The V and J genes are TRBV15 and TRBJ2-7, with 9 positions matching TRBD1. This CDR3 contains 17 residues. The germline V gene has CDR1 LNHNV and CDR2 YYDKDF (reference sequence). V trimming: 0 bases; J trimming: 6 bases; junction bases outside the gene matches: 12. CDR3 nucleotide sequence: TGTGCCACCAGCAGAGAGAAACAGGACAGGGGAGGAGGCGAGCAGTACTTC. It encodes CATSREKQDRGGGEQYF. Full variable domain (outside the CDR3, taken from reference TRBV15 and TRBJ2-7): DAMVIQNPRYQVTQFGKPVTLSCSQTLNHNVMYWYQQKSSQAPKLLFHYYDKDFNNEADTPDNFQSRRPNTSFCFLDIRSPGLGDTAMYLCATSREKQDRGGGEQYFGPGTRLTVT.

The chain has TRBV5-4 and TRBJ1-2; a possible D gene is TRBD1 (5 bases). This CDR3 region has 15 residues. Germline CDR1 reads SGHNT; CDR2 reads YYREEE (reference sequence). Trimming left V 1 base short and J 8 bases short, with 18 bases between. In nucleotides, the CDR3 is TGTGCCAGCAGCTTGTCAGGGCAGGGACTACGAGGCTACACCTTC. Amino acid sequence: CASSLSGQGLRGYTF.

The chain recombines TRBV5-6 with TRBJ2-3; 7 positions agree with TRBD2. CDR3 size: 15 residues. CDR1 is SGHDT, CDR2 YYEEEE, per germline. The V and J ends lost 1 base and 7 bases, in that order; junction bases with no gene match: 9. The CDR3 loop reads CASSLSFGGRHTQYF. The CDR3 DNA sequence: TGTGCCAGCAGCTTGAGTTTTGGCGGGAGACATACGCAGTATTTT.

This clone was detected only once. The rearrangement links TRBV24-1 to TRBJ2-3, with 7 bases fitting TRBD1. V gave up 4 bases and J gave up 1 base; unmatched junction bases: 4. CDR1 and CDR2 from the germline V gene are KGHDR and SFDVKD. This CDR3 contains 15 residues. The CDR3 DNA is TGTGCCACCAGTGAGGCCGGGACAGGCACAGATACGCAGTATTTT. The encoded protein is CATSEAGTGTDTQYF.

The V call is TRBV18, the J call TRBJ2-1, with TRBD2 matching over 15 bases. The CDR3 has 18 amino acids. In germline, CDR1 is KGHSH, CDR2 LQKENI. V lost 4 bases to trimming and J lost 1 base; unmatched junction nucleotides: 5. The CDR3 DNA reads TGTGCCAGCTCACTTGGGACTAGCGGGGGGTTTTCCTACAATGAGCAGTTCTTC. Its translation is CASSLGTSGGFSYNEQFF.

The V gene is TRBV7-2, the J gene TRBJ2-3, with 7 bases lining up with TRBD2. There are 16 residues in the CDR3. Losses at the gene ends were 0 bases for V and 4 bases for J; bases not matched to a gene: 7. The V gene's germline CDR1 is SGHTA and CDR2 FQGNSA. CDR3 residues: CASSLAGAGPADTQYF. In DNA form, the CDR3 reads TGTGCCAGCAGCTTAGCGGGAGCGGGACCCGCAGATACGCAGTATTTT.

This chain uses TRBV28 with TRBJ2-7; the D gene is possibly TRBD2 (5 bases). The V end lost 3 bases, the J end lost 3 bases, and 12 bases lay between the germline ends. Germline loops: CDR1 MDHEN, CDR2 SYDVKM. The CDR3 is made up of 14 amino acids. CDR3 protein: CASSLQRWDYEQYF. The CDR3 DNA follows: TGTGCCAGCAGTTTGCAGCGGTGGGACTACGAGCAGTACTTC.

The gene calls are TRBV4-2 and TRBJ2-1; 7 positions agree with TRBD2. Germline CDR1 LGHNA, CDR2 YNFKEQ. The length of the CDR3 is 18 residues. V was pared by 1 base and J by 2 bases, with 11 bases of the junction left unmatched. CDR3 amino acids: CASSQVLTGGIAYNEQFF. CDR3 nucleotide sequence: TGTGCCAGCAGCCAAGTGCTAACGGGAGGAATTGCCTACAATGAGCAGTTCTTC.

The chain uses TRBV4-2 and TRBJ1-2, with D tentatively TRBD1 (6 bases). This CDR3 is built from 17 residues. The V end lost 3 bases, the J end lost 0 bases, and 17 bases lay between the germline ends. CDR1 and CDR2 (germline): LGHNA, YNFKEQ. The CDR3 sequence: CASSQIQRQVANYGYTF. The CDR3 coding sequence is TGTGCCAGCAGCCAGATACAACGACAGGTAGCTAACTATGGCTACACCTTC.

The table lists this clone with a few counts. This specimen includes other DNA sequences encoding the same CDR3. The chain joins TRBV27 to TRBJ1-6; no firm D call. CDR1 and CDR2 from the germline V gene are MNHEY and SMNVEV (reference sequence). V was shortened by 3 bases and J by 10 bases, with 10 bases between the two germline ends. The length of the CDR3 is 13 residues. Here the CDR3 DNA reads TGTGCCAGCAGTTTTAGTGGTAACTCACCCCTCCACTTT. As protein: CASSFSGNSPLHF.

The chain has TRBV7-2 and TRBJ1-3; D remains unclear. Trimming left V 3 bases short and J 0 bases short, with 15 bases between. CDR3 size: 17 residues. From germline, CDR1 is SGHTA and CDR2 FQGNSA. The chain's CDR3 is CASSFQVEAFSGNTIYF. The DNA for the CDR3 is TGTGCCAGCAGCTTCCAGGTAGAAGCATTCTCTGGAAACACCATATATTTT.

CDR3 coding DNA: TGTGCCAGCGGAGGGAGACGCGGCTACACCTTC. It translates to CASGGRRGYTF. The rearrangement uses TRBV6-5 and TRBJ1-2, with D unresolved. This CDR3 region has 11 residues. The germline V gene has CDR1 MNHEY and CDR2 SVGAGI. Trimming left V 8 bases short and J 8 bases short, with 12 bases between.

The CDR3 spells CASSQDFQVLASPLHF. The CDR3 coding sequence is TGCGCCAGCAGCCAAGATTTTCAGGTCCTTGCTTCACCCCTCCACTTT. This chain connects TRBV4-1 to TRBJ1-6; D not resolved. Germline lookup yields CDR1 MGHRA and CDR2 YSYEKL. V was shortened by 0 bases and J by 9 bases, with 15 bases between the two germline ends. The CDR3 has 16 amino acids.

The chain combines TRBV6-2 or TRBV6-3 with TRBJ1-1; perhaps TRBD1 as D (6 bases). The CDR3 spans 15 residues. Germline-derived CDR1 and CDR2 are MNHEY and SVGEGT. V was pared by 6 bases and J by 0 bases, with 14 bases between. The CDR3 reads CASSPGHFMNTEAFF. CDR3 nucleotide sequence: TGTGCCAGCAGCCCGGGACATTTTATGAACACTGAAGCTTTCTTT.

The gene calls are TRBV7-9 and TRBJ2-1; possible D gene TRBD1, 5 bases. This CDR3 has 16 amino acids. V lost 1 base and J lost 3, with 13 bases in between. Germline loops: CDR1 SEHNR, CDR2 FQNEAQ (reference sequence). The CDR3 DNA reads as TGTGCCAGCAGCTTAGATTGGACATCTAACTACAATGAGCAGTTCTTC. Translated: CASSLDWTSNYNEQFF.

The CDR3 bases are TGTGCCAGCAGCCCGGGGACTAGCGGGTTAGCCAAAAACATTCAGTACTTC. Residues: CASSPGTSGLAKNIQYF. V is TRBV7-2 and J is TRBJ2-4; 12 nucleotides line up with TRBD2. The CDR3 runs to 17 residues. Germline V CDR1 and CDR2: SGHTA, FQGNSA. With 5 bases clipped from V and 0 bases from J, the junction kept 5 bases outside the gene matches.

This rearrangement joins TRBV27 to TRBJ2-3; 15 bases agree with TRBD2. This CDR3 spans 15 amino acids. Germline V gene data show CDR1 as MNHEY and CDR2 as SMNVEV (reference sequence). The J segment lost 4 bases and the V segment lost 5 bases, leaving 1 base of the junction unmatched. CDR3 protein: CASSGLAGGPDTQYF. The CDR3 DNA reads TGTGCCAGCAGTGGACTAGCGGGAGGGCCAGATACGCAGTATTTT.

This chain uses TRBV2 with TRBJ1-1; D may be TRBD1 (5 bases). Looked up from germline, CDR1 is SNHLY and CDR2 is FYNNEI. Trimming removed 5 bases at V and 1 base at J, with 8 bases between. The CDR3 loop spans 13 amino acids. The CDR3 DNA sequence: TGTGCCAGCAGTCGTACAGGGAACACTGAAGCTTTCTTT. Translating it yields CASSRTGNTEAFF.

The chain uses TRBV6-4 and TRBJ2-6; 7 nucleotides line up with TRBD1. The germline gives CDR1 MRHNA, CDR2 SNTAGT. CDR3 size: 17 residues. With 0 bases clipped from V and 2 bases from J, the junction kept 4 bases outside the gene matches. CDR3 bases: TGTGCCAGCAGTGACTCAAGTGGGACAGCTGGGGCCAACGTCCTGACTTTC. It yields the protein CASSDSSGTAGANVLTF.

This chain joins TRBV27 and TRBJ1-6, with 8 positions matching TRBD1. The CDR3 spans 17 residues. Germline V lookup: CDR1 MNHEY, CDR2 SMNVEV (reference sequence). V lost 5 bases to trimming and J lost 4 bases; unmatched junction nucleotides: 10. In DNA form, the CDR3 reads TGTGCCAGCAGTGCCACAACAGGGGGTCCATATAATTCACCCCTCCACTTT. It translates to CASSATTGGPYNSPLHF.

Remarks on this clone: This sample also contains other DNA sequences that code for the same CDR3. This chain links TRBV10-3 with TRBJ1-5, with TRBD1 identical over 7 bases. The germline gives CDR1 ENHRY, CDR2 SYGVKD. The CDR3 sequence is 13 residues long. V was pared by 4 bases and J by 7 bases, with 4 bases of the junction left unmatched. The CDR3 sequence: CAISGQGDQPQHF. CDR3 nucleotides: TGTGCCATCAGTGGACAGGGCGACCAGCCCCAGCATTTT.

In DNA, the CDR3 is TGCATCTCCGGTGGCGGAGATAACTATGGCTACACCTTC. Translated: CISGGGDNYGYTF. The chain recombines TRBV29-1 with TRBJ1-2; D is uncertain. Germline-derived CDR1 and CDR2 are SQVTM and ANQGSEA. This CDR3 has 13 amino acids. Variable domain in full (rest from reference TRBV29-1 and TRBJ1-2): SAVISQKPSRDICQRGTSLTIQCQVDSQVTMMFWYRQQPGQSLTLIATANQGSEATYESGFVIDKFPISRPNLTFSTLTVSNMSPEDSSIYLCISGGGDNYGYTFGSGTRLTVV.

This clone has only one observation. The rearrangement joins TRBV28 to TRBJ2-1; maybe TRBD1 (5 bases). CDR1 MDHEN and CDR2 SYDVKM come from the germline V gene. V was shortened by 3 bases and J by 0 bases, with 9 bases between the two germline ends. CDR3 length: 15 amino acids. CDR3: CASSFRGVSYNEQFF. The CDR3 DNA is TGTGCCAGCAGTTTTAGGGGTGTCTCCTACAATGAGCAGTTCTTC.

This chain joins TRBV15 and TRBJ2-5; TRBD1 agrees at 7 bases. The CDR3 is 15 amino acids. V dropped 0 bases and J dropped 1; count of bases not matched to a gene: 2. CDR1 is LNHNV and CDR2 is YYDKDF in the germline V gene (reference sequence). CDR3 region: CATSRDRDSQETQYF. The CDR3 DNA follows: TGTGCCACCAGCAGAGACCGGGACAGCCAAGAGACCCAGTACTTC.